Below are 10 T cell receptor beta chains sequenced from a single sample in a study of cytomegalovirus exposure and HLA in healthy donors. A multiplex PCR was run with 60 Vbeta primers and 13 Jbeta primers. This table comes from immunoSEQ multiplex PCR, and its TCRdb copy is limited to in-frame clones, with some not included. This table has over 150,000 clones, over 70% appearing once. Sequencing was carried out using PBMCs. These receptors all come from a young man in good health and CMV-seronegative.

This chain connects TRBV5-1 to TRBJ2-5, with 7 bases matching TRBD1. The tail of the sequence fits TRBJ2-7 better, so the J call may be wrong. This CDR3 spans 15 amino acids. Germline CDR1 is SGHRS and CDR2 is YFSETQ. CDR3 sequence: CASSLGDSYSYEQYF. The CDR3 region has the DNA TGCGCCAGCAGCTTGGGGGACAGCTATAGCTACGAGCAGTACTTC.

V gene TRBV2 combines with J gene TRBJ2-3, with a tentative D call TRBD2 (5 bases). Germline CDR1 SNHLY, CDR2 FYNNEI. CDR3 length equals 14 residues. Trimming cost V 6 bases and J 2 bases, with 12 bases left between them. CDR3 DNA sequence: TGTGCCAGCAGACCGGGATCCCCCACAGATACGCAGTATTTT. It specifies CASRPGSPTDTQYF.

V and J are TRBV28 and TRBJ2-2; D is unresolved. The germline gives CDR1 MDHEN, CDR2 SYDVKM. The CDR3 loop spans 15 amino acids. Trimming cost V 2 bases and J 0 bases, with 7 bases left between them. Here the CDR3 reads CASSLTAANTGELFF. DNA of the CDR3: TGTGCCAGCAGTTTAACAGCCGCGAACACCGGGGAGCTGTTTTTT.

Notes on this clone: At one boundary the junction diverges from the germline segment, which might be a read error. This rearrangement joins TRBV7-9 to TRBJ1-5; tentative D call: TRBD1 (6 bases). Per the germline V gene, CDR1 is SEHNR and CDR2 is FQNEAQ (reference sequence). The CDR3 is made up of 14 amino acids. The CDR3 reads CSSSLMGAGQPQHF. CDR3 bases: TGTTCCAGCAGCTTAATGGGGGCAGGACAGCCCCAGCATTTT.

This chain links TRBV7-8 with TRBJ2-6; a possible D gene is TRBD2 (5 bases). The CDR3 is 16 amino acids. Per germline, CDR1 SGHVS and CDR2 FQNEAQ. Trimming cost V 3 bases and J 4 bases, with 13 bases left between them. CDR3 sequence: CASSFLNRGGANVLTF. CDR3 coding DNA: TGTGCCAGCAGCTTTCTCAACCGAGGGGGGGCCAACGTCCTGACTTTC. Drawing the rest from reference TRBV7-8 and TRBJ2-6, the complete variable domain is GAGVSQSPRYKVAKRGQDVALRCDPISGHVSLFWYQQALGQGPEFLTYFQNEAQLDKSGLPSDRFFAERPEGSVSTLKIQRTQQEDSAVYLCASSFLNRGGANVLTFGAGSRLTVL.

In its sample, this clone was seen a few times. The chain employs TRBV10-3 and TRBJ1-2, with 11 bases identical to TRBD1. Germline trimming cut 4 bases from V and 8 bases from J; bases unmatched to any gene: 6. This CDR3 is 14 amino acids long. In germline, CDR1 is ENHRY, CDR2 SYGVKD. CDR3 nucleotides: TGTGCCATCAGTGTAGGACAGGGGGCGAGGGGCTACACCTTC. As protein: CAISVGQGARGYTF.

The V call is TRBV18, the J call TRBJ1-1; the D is unclear. Germline CDR1 and CDR2: KGHSH and LQKENI. Trimming removed 6 bases at V and 0 bases at J, with 8 bases between. This CDR3 has 13 residues. The CDR3 is CASSPALNTEAFF. CDR3 in DNA: TGTGCCAGCTCGCCAGCGCTGAACACTGAAGCTTTCTTT.

The chain uses TRBV2 and TRBJ2-5, with D unclear. Per germline, CDR1 SNHLY and CDR2 FYNNEI. V was trimmed by 3 bases and J by 0 bases, leaving 5 bases between them. This CDR3 region has 13 residues. DNA of the CDR3: TGTGCCAGCAGTGATCCAAACCAAGAGACCCAGTACTTC. It is translated as CASSDPNQETQYF.

The rearrangement uses TRBV29-1 and TRBJ2-2, with D uncertain. The CDR3 has 13 residues. Between the trimmed V and J ends, which lost 3 bases and 0 bases, there was a span of 5 bases. Per the germline V gene, CDR1 is SQVTM and CDR2 is ANQGSEA. CDR3 amino acids: CSVDRSNTGELFF. Here the CDR3 DNA reads TGCAGCGTTGACAGGTCGAACACCGGGGAGCTGTTTTTT.

The chain has TRBV28 and TRBJ1-2; 9 bases line up with TRBD1. CDR3 length: 14 amino acids. The junction had 7 bases not matched to a gene; V was cut back by 6 bases and J by 5 bases. Per the germline V gene, CDR1 is MDHEN and CDR2 is SYDVKM. CDR3 protein: CASSSGTGSYGYTF. CDR3 nucleotides: TGTGCCAGCAGCTCCGGGACAGGGTCGTATGGCTACACCTTC.